This T cell receptor (beta chain) was retrieved from a study of shared clonotypes between healthy human individuals. Study-wide background: Every donor yielded three CD4 naive, three CD4 memory, two CD8 naive and one CD8 memory plate. Study-level findings and limits: The donor pool, a small one, limited the genetic and exposure-history diversity represented. Sharing of clonotypes among donors was expected to vary with sequencing depth.

Produced via immunoSEQ multiplex PCR; TCRdb's table is partial and in-frame only. The sample contains hundreds of thousands of clones, over 65% of which appear only once. In regard to this clone: What it binds is not known.

The CD4+ fraction was divided into a CD45RA+ naive subset and a CD45RA-negative memory subset. The CDR3 sequence is 15 residues long. V gave up 0 bases and J gave up 2 bases, with 9 bases separating them. Germline lookup yields CDR1 SGHRS and CDR2 YFSETQ. This sequence was found in a woman younger than 45 in good health. V usage is TRBV5-1 and J usage is TRBJ1-5; D might be TRBD1 (6 bases). Sequenced material: memory CD4+ T cells sorted from blood. Described subset: CD45RA-negative fraction. The CDR3, as DNA: TGCGCCAGCAGCTTGGAGGGGGTGGGCAATCAGCCCCAGCATTTT. It specifies CASSLEGVGNQPQHF.